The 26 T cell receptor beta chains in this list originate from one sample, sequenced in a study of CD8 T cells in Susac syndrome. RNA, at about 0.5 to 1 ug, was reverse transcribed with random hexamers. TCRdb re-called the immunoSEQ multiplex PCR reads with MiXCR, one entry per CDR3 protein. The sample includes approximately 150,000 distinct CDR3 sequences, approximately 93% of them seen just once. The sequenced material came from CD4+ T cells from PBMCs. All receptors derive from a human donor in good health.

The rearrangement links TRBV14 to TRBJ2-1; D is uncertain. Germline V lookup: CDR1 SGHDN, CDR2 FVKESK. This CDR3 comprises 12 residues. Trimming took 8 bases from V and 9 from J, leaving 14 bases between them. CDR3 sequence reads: CASGPRLGEQFF. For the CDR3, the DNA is TGTGCCAGCGGCCCCCGGTTGGGTGAGCAGTTCTTC. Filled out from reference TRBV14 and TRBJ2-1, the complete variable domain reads EAGVTQFPSHSVIEKGQTVTLRCDPISGHDNLYWYRRVMGKEIKFLLHFVKESKQDESGMPNNRFLAERTGGTYSTLKVQPAELEDSGVYFCASGPRLGEQFFGPGTRLTVL.

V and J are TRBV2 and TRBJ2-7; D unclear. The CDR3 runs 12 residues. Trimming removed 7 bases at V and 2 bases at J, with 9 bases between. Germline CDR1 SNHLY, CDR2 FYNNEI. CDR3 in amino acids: CASNQETYEQYF. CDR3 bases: TGTGCCAGCAATCAGGAGACCTACGAGCAGTACTTC.

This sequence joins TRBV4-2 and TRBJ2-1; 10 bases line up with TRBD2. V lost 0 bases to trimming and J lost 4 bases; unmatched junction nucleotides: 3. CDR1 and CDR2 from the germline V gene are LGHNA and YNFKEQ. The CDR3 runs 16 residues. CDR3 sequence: CASSQELAGLYNEQFF. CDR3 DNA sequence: TGTGCCAGCAGCCAAGAACTAGCGGGGCTATACAATGAGCAGTTCTTC.

The CDR3 DNA reads as TGTGCCAGCTCACGCCTCCTAGCGGGCTCGAACACCGGGGAGCTGTTTTTT. It codes for CASSRLLAGSNTGELFF. The V and J genes are TRBV18 and TRBJ2-2; 8 bases match TRBD2. The germline V gene has CDR1 KGHSH and CDR2 LQKENI. V lost 4 bases and J lost 0; bases outside the gene matches: 7. CDR3 length equals 17 residues.

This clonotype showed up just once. The CDR3: CASSQGQRTGYTF. CDR3 bases: TGTGCCAGCAGTCAGGGACAGAGGACTGGCTACACCTTC. The chain uses TRBV28 and TRBJ1-2, with TRBD1 identical over 7 bases. J gave up 7 bases and V 5 bases, and 7 bases lay outside the gene matches. This CDR3 comprises 13 residues. Per the germline V gene, CDR1 is MDHEN and CDR2 is SYDVKM.

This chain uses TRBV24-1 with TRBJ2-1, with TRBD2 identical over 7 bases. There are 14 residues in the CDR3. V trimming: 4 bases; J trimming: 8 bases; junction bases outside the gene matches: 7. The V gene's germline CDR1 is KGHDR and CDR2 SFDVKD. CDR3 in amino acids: CATSDPGRRDEQFF. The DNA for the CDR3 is TGTGCCACCAGTGACCCCGGGAGGAGGGATGAGCAGTTCTTC.

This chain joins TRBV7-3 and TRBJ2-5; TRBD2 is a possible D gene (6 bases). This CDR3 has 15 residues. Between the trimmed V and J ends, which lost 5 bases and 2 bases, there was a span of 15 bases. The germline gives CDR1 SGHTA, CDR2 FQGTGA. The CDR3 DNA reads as TGTGCCAGCAGCCGACCCTTAGCGGCACAAGAGACCCAGTACTTC. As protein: CASSRPLAAQETQYF.

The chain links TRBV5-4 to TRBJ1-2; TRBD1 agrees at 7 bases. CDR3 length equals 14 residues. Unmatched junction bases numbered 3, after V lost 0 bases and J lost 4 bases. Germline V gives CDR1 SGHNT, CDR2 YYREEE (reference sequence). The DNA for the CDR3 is TGTGCCAGCAGCTTGGCCGGGACAGCCTATGGCTACACCTTC. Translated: CASSLAGTAYGYTF. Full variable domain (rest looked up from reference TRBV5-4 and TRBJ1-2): ETGVTQSPTHLIKTRGQQVTLRCSSQSGHNTVSWYQQALGQGPQFIFQYYREEENGRGNFPPRFSGLQFPNYSSELNVNALELDDSALYLCASSLAGTAYGYTFGSGTRLTVV.

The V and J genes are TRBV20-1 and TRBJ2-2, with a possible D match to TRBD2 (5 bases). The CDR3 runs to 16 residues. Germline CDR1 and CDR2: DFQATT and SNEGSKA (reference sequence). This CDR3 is CRKWYDVAGNTGELFF. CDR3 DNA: TGCAGGAAGTGGTATGATGTGGCGGGGAACACCGGGGAGCTGTTTTTT.

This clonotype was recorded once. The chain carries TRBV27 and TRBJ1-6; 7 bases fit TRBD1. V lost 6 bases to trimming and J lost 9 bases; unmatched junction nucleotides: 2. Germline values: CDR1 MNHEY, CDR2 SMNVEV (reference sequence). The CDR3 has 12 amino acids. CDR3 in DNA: TGTGCCAGCAGGACAGGGTTTTCACCCCTCCACTTT. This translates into CASRTGFSPLHF.

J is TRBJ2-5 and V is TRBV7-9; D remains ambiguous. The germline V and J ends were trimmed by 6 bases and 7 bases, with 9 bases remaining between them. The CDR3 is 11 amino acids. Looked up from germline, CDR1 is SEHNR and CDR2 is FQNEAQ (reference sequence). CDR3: CASSPDGTQYF. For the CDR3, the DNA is TGTGCCAGCAGTCCCGATGGGACCCAGTACTTC. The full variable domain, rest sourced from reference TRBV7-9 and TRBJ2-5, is DTGVSQNPRHKITKRGQNVTFRCDPISEHNRLYWYRQTLGQGPEFLTYFQNEAQLEKSRLLSDRFSAERPKGSFSTLEIQRTEQGDSAMYLCASSPDGTQYFGPGTRLLVL.

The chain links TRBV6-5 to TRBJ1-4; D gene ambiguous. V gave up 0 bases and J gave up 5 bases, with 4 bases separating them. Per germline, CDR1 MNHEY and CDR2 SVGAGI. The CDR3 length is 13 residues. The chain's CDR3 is CASSYSMNEKLFF. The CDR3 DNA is TGTGCCAGCAGTTACTCGATGAATGAAAAACTGTTTTTT.

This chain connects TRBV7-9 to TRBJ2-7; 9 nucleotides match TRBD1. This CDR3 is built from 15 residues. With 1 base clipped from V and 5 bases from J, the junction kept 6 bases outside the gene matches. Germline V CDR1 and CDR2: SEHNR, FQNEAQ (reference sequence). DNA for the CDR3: TGTGCCAGCAGCTTAGGACTTCGACAGGGGGACGAGCAGTACTTC. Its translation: CASSLGLRQGDEQYF.

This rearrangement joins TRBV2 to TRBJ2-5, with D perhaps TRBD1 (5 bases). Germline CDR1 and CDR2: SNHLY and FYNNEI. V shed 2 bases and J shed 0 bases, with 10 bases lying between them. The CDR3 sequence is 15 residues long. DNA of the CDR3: TGTGCCAGCAGTGAAAGATGGACATACCAAGAGACCCAGTACTTC. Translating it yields CASSERWTYQETQYF.

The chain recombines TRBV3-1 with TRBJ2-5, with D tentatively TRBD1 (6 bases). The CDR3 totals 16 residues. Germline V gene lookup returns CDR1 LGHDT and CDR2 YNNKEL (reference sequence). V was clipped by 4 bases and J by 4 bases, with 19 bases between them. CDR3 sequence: CASSLLKTGNRETQYF. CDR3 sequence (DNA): TGTGCCAGCAGCCTACTCAAAACAGGGAATCGAGAGACCCAGTACTTC.

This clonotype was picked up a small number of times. DNA for the CDR3: TGTGCCAGCAGCTTGGCAGGGGTAGCCGGGGCAGATACGCAGTATTTT. This sequence encodes CASSLAGVAGADTQYF. The chain employs TRBV5-4 and TRBJ2-3; TRBD1 is a possible D gene (6 bases). The CDR3 runs to 16 residues. The germline CDR1 and CDR2 sequences are SGHNT and YYREEE (reference sequence). With 0 bases removed from V and 4 bases from J, the gap between germline ends came to 15 bases.

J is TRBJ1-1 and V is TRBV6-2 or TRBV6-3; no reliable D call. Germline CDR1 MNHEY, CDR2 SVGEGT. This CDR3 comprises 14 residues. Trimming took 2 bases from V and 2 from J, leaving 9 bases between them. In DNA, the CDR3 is TGTGCCAGCAGTTACACGGGGTTTAACACTGAAGCTTTCTTT. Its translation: CASSYTGFNTEAFF.

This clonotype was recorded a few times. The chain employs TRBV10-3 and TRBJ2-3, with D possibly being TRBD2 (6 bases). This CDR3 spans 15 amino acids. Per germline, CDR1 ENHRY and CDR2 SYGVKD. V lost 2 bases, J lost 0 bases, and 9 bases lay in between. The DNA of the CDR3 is TGTGCCATCAGTGAGATGGCGGGGAGCACAGATACGCAGTATTTT. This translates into CAISEMAGSTDTQYF.

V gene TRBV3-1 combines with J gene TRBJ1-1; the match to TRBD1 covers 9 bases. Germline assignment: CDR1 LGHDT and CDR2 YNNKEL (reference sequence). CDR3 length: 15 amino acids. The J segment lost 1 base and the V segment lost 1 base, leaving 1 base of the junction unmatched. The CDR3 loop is CASSQVGQGNTEAFF. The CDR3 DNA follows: TGTGCCAGCAGCCAAGTGGGACAGGGGAACACTGAAGCTTTCTTT.

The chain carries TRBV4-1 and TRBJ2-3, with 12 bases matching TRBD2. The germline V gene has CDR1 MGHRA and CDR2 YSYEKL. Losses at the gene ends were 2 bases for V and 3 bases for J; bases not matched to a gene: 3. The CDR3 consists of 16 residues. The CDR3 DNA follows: TGCGCCAGCAGCCAACTGACTAGCGGGAGAACAGATACGCAGTATTTT. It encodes CASSQLTSGRTDTQYF.

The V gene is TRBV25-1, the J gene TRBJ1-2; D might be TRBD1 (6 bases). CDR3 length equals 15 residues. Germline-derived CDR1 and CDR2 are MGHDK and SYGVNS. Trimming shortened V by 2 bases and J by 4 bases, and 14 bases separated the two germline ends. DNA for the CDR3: TGTGCCAGCAGTGAAAGGGGGAACCGAGCCTATGGCTACACCTTC. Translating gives CASSERGNRAYGYTF.

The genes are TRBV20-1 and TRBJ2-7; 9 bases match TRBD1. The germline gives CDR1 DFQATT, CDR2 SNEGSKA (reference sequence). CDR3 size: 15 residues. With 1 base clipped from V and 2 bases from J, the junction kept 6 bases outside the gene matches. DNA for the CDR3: TGCAGTGCTAGAGCCGGGGACAGGGTGACCTACGAGCAGTACTTC. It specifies CSARAGDRVTYEQYF.

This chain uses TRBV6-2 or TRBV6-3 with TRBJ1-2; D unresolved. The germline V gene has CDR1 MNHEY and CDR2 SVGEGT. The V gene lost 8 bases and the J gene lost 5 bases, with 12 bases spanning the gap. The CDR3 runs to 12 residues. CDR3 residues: CASRASTYGYTF. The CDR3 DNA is TGTGCCAGCCGTGCCAGTACTTATGGCTACACCTTC.

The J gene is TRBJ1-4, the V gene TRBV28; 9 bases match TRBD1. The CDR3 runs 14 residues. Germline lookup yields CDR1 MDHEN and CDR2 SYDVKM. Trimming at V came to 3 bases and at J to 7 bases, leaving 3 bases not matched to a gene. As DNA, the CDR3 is TGTGCCAGCAGTTTGACAGGGGGTCCTGAAAAACTGTTTTTT. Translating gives CASSLTGGPEKLFF. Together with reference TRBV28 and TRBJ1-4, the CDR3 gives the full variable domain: DVKVTQSSRYLVKRTGEKVFLECVQDMDHENMFWYRQDPGLGLRLIYFSYDVKMKEKGDIPEGYSVSREKKERFSLILESASTNQTSMYLCASSLTGGPEKLFFGSGTQLSVL.

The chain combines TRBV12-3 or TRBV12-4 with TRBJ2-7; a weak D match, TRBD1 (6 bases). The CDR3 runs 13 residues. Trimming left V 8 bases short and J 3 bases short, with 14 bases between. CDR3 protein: CASARGNGYEQYF. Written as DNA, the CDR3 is TGTGCCAGCGCGAGGGGGAACGGCTACGAGCAGTACTTC.

The CDR3, as DNA: TGTGCCTGGAGCGCCCTAGCGGGACGACACAATGAGCAGTTCTTC. Protein product: CAWSALAGRHNEQFF. The chain carries TRBV30 and TRBJ2-1; 9 bases match TRBD2. This CDR3 has 15 residues. Germline loops: CDR1 GTSNPN, CDR2 SVGIG (reference sequence). With V trimmed by 3 bases and J by 5 bases, 8 bases remained unmatched.